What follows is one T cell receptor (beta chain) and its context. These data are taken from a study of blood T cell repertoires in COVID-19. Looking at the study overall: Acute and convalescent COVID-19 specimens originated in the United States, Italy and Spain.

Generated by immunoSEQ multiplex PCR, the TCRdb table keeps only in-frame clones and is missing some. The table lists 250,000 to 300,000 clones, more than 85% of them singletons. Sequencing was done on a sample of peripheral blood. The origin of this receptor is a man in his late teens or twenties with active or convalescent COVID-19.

The CDR3: CASRSGLYYEQYF. DNA of the CDR3: TGCGCCAGCAGGTCGGGACTCTACTACGAGCAGTACTTC. V and J are TRBV10-2 and TRBJ2-7; weak D call: TRBD2 (6 bases). Germline-derived CDR1 and CDR2 are WSHSY and SAAADI. V lost 6 bases and J lost 3, with 12 bases in between. This CDR3 has 13 residues.